The T cell receptor beta chain under discussion was sequenced for a study of T cell repertoires in cytomegalovirus infection. Study outcomes and limitations: HLA-C-restricted CMV-specific TCR beta clonotypes were dominant in the ex vivo response.

With regard to this clonotype: As yet, its antigen is unknown.

TCRdb redid the calling of the reads with MiXCR, one entry per CDR3 protein. The top ten hold 13% of the sample, which has more than 250,000 distinct CDR3 sequences, around a quarter seen once. From germline, CDR1 is DFQATT and CDR2 SNEGSKA (reference sequence). V gave up 6 bases and J gave up 10 bases, with 13 bases separating them. This CDR3 has 11 residues. J is TRBJ2-1 and V is TRBV20-1, with D possibly being TRBD2 (6 bases). The sequences come from cultured PBMCs, collected from culture after CMV antigen stimulation. The sequence came from a human donor in good health (CMV status not recorded). Some clones in this sample may be carry-over from other donors' samples. CDR3: CSALRESEQFF. The CDR3 coding sequence is TGCAGTGCCTTGCGGGAATCCGAGCAGTTCTTC.